This is a list of T cell receptor beta chains from one sample in a study of T cells after yellow fever vaccination. TCRdb ran MiXCR on the 5' RACE reads and lists one entry per CDR3 protein. In the table there are under 350,000 distinct CDR3 sequences, 4.1% of which are singletons. This specimen consisted of PBMCs, obtained 5 days after the yellow fever booster vaccination. These receptors were taken from a man between 18 and 35 years old who received the YFV17D yellow fever vaccine. Both conserved end residues are trimmed from each CDR3. The order of the fields is CDR3 length, V gene, J gene, CDR3 protein.

cdr3_length: 12
v_call: TRBV25-1
j_call: TRBJ2-3
cdr3_aa: ASSAGLPRDTQY

cdr3_length: 15
v_call: TRBV7-6
j_call: TRBJ2-3
cdr3_aa: ASSLAPGGQGIDTQY

cdr3_length: 12
v_call: TRBV12-3/TRBV12-4
j_call: TRBJ1-3
cdr3_aa: ASADRGPGNTIY

cdr3_length: 11
v_call: TRBV7-9
j_call: TRBJ2-5
cdr3_aa: ASRLAGEETQY

cdr3_length: 13
v_call: TRBV4-3
j_call: TRBJ2-1
cdr3_aa: ASSQADGGAGEQF

cdr3_length: 12
v_call: TRBV5-6
j_call: TRBJ1-1
cdr3_aa: ASSLGRWNTEAF

cdr3_length: 13
v_call: TRBV7-9
j_call: TRBJ2-5
cdr3_aa: ASSSWGGQEETQY

cdr3_length: 15
v_call: TRBV4-3
j_call: TRBJ2-7
cdr3_aa: ASSQDRASGGRTEQY

cdr3_length: 12
v_call: TRBV4-1
j_call: TRBJ2-7
cdr3_aa: ASSQVGQVREQY

cdr3_length: 12
v_call: TRBV4-3
j_call: TRBJ2-2
cdr3_aa: ASSQDLTAGELF

cdr3_length: 13
v_call: TRBV5-1
j_call: TRBJ2-1
cdr3_aa: ASRPGTASYNEQF

cdr3_length: 10
v_call: TRBV19
j_call: TRBJ1-5
cdr3_aa: ASGTDYQPQH

cdr3_length: 12
v_call: TRBV6-2/TRBV6-3
j_call: TRBJ2-3
cdr3_aa: ASRRLVATDTQY

cdr3_length: 13
v_call: TRBV7-3
j_call: TRBJ2-1
cdr3_aa: ASSPGTAELNEQF

cdr3_length: 15
v_call: TRBV29-1
j_call: TRBJ2-3
cdr3_aa: SVEQRGAEVRTDTQY

cdr3_length: 14
v_call: TRBV20-1
j_call: TRBJ1-1
cdr3_aa: SAAPPDRPDWGEAF

cdr3_length: 12
v_call: TRBV11-2
j_call: TRBJ1-2
cdr3_aa: ASSLDQGSYGYT

cdr3_length: 12
v_call: TRBV6-5
j_call: TRBJ2-1
cdr3_aa: ASSYLGGGGEQF

cdr3_length: 11
v_call: TRBV6-5
j_call: TRBJ2-7
cdr3_aa: ASSYGTGYEQY

cdr3_length: 12
v_call: TRBV28
j_call: TRBJ1-1
cdr3_aa: ASKEVGAGTEAF

cdr3_length: 15
v_call: TRBV15
j_call: TRBJ2-2
cdr3_aa: ATTVQTGAERTGELF

cdr3_length: 14
v_call: TRBV9
j_call: TRBJ2-3
cdr3_aa: ASSVGGDPRTDTQY

cdr3_length: 13
v_call: TRBV5-1
j_call: TRBJ1-4
cdr3_aa: ASRFTEGTNEKLF

cdr3_length: 12
v_call: TRBV10-3
j_call: TRBJ2-3
cdr3_aa: AISGPPGADTQY

cdr3_length: 15
v_call: TRBV11-2
j_call: TRBJ2-5
cdr3_aa: ASKRSPISDRTETQY